Sequencing of this T cell receptor (beta chain) was carried out in a study of regulatory T cells in long-lasting Graves disease. Time point specified: newly diagnosed GD, antithyroid drugs for less than 3 months. RNA extracted from PBMCs served as the sequencing template. To make TCR beta libraries, researchers used iRepertoire HTBI primers and Arm-PCR of CDR3 regions. TCRdb processed the multiplex PCR reads anew with MiXCR; each CDR3 protein has one entry. The sample includes approximately 540,000 distinct CDR3 sequences, about 12% of them seen just once. This clonotype has at least ten counts. This CDR3 is 17 amino acids long. V shed 4 bases, J shed 4 bases, and the junction held 5 bases outside the gene matches. CDR1 is KGHDR and CDR2 is SFDVKD in the germline V gene. Another study also made use of these data, one on T cells in Graves' hyperthyroidism and ophthalmopathy.

The input for sequencing was peripheral blood mononuclear cells (PBMCs), taken at new diagnosis, from a patient treated with antithyroid drugs. This receptor was obtained from a woman between 25 and 40 years old with Graves disease. The V call is TRBV24-1, the J call TRBJ2-1; the match to TRBD2 covers 14 bases. The chain's CDR3 is CATSERTSGRNYNEQFF. CDR3 nucleotide sequence: TGTGCCACCAGTGAGAGGACTAGCGGGAGGAATTACAATGAGCAGTTCTTC.